This T cell receptor beta chain was captured by sequencing in a study of cytomegalovirus exposure and HLA in healthy donors (dated by TCRdb to 2016 to 2017). The study in broad terms: In an earlier analysis of 550 to 750 of the donors, about 260 Gb of sequence data and 90 million to 130 million unique TCR beta sequences from roughly 200 million T cells were reported. An early release that covered 640 HLA-typed donors contained approximately 300 gigabases of sequencing data and roughly 84 million unique TCR sequences. Of the approximately 370 genotyped donors, 75% to 85% were placed in the genetic ancestry cluster associated with self-reported Caucasian donors. The study was designed to test whether signatures of past pathogen exposure could be identified by cataloging public T cell receptors. The study used immunosequencing to profile the T cell repertoires of 600 to 850 subjects and linked those repertoires to cytomegalovirus serostatus. In addition to the first cohort of around 670 subjects, a separate validation cohort of approximately 130 different subjects was used. To predict cytomegalovirus infection status, the study combined high-throughput TCR immunosequencing, statistical association of individual TCRs with disease status, and machine learning. A later analysis re-analyzed previously published TCR beta repertoires from 650 to 800 donors and added high-resolution HLA genotyping to study TCR occurrence patterns. In the later analysis, no new phenotypic data were used to find candidate immune exposures; instead, reliance was placed on TCR beta sequences and their occurrence across donors. An earlier analysis of more than 450 of the donors used high-throughput TCR beta sequencing to judge whether each TCR beta V gene segment behaved as functional or pseudogenic. Alongside the repertoire data, information on donor age, sex, ethnicity and CMV serostatus was compiled. Genome-wide SNP genotypes for about 60% of the 666 donors were used in a later genetic analysis, which treated that subset as a discovery cohort. All discovery cohort repertoires had been generated on a single sequencing platform. Both class I and class II loci were covered by HLA typing, at four-digit resolution. Typing coverage differed by locus: A, B, C, DRB1 and DQB1 were typed in about 629-640 donors, DQA1 in approximately 520, DPA1 in nearly 610, and DPB1 in just under 490. A handful of DR-DQ haplotypes were handled as single units for association and clustering because linkage in the cohort was strong. On average, around 240,000 unique TCR beta nucleotide sequences were sequenced per donor among about 400 genotyped donors of the cohort, with roughly 18% of those sequences being non-productive. Beyond this particular receptor, the publication reports: In a later genetic analysis, a missense DCLRE1C variant was associated with V-gene and J-gene trimming of TCR beta chains, and the association was replicated in an independent cohort. CMV serostatus was the only immune exposure information available for the cohort. The sequencing pipeline was judged likely to have produced a cluster of highly shared sequence variants as a technical artifact. In a later analysis, most CMV-associated TCR beta chains were found to appear HLA-restricted, with HLA associations seemingly driven largely by CMV exposure. According to a later genetic analysis, donors in an Asian-associated ancestry cluster had fewer N-insertions in productive TCRs than the approximately 700-donor mean. A few of the identified cytomegalovirus-associated TCR beta chains were confirmed in vitro to be specific for cytomegalovirus antigens. It was suggested by the authors that the approach could potentially be generalized to other disease states and immunological phenotypes. While some public TCRs were present in many individuals, most TCR sequences turned up only very rarely across donors. At a false discovery rate of 0.05, a later analysis linked roughly 17,000 TCR beta sequences to specific HLA alleles. The study listed 164 TCR beta chains as associated with cytomegalovirus. Correlated functional status among segregating V segments might reflect linkage disequilibrium, but an unknown experimental factor could not be ruled out. The cohort was sequenced for TCR beta chains only, and without alpha or paired-chain data the features that could be detected were limited. The classifier was reported to diagnose cytomegalovirus status with high specificity and sensitivity in both the original and validation cohorts. A further reported finding was that TCR beta sequences accurately predicted the HLA-A and HLA-B alleles for most subjects in the first cohort. A later analysis found that HLA-associated TCR beta chains were more clonally expanded and had lower generation probabilities than equally common non-associated chains. The 87-base-pair reads could not distinguish some IMGT-functional V segments, including TRBV6-2 and TRBV6-3, so those segments were excluded. In an earlier analysis of roughly 560 of the donors, most TCR beta V segments were observed in productive rearrangements about 90% or about 30% of the time, broadly matching IMGT annotations. Strong co-occurrence of HLA alleles, especially DR and DQ, made assigning TCR associations to individual alleles difficult. In a later analysis, several top co-occurrence clusters were reported to appear linked to parvovirus B19, influenza, CMV and Epstein-Barr virus. Fewer than 20 rarely observed V segments, including chromosome 9 orphons, were excluded from the earlier analysis of about 600 of the donors because counts were too low. Because HLA typing was unavailable for some donors at each locus, only the typed subset was used in association tests. Sequencing depth was assumed to be roughly uniform across donors in the presence/absence analyses, though that assumption may not hold. A later analysis found that TCR association rates varied across HLA loci, with DRB1 alleles showing the most associated TCRs and HLA-C alleles the fewest.

Receptors were amplified or captured by the immunoSEQ multiplex PCR assay. For the multiplex PCR, a mixture combining 60 forward primers for TCR Vbeta segments and 13 reverse primers for TCR Jbeta segments was used. A multiplex PCR assay on genomic DNA amplified the CDR3 region of rearranged TCR beta genes. The amplified TCR beta libraries were sequenced on the Illumina HiSeq System as 87-base-pair reads. The authors processed their data as follows. In a later analysis, tens of millions of unique TCR beta chains were counted across the approximately 640 repertoires, and approximately 9.9 million of these chains were shared by at least two donors. A nearest-neighbor algorithm error-corrected the raw reads and collapsed the reads into unique sequences, merging closely related sequences to remove PCR and sequencing errors. CDR3 sequences were aligned to IMGT reference sequences to assign V, D and J gene segments. For a sequence to be retained, a match of at least six nucleotides was required to both a V gene segment and a J gene segment. Rearrangements were classified as productive when the CDR3 lacked stop codons and remained in frame with V and J, and all other rearrangements were classified as non-productive. CDR3 was defined according to IMGT convention as the region running from the second conserved V-encoded cysteine to the conserved J-encoded phenylalanine. In an earlier analysis of more than 550 of the donors, sequences lacking an unambiguous match to a single V gene segment were excluded. An earlier analysis of some 500 of the donors classified V segments as functional when productive rearrangements were above 56.7% and as segregating when the standard deviation between donors was above 5%. A statistical classification framework was built to diagnose cytomegalovirus status from the catalog of TCR beta chain sequences. In a later analysis, TCR nucleotide sequences were compared against IMGT/GENE-DB human TR gene sequences so that V and J genes could be assigned. In a later analysis, CDR3 sequences and most-parsimonious VDJ recombination scenarios were assigned using the TCRdist pipeline. In a later analysis, every TCR beta chain was defined by the combination of its CDR3 amino acid sequence and its V-gene family, and reads without a unique V-gene family were dropped. In a later analysis, a few hundred highly shared, low-generation-probability nucleotide sequences were removed to address suspected cross-contamination and a sequencing artifact. For each public chain, a later analysis derived a clonal expansion index from normalized ranks of inferred template counts within each repertoire. Generation probabilities in a later analysis came from a VDJ recombination model fitted to out-of-frame rearrangements, and those results were checked against IGoR. In a later analysis, hypergeometric tests were used to score TCR-TCR, TCR-HLA and TCR-CMV co-occurrence, with a repertoire-size bias correction applied to TCR pairs. In a later analysis, false discovery rates were estimated by permuting HLA or CMV assignments 20 times. A later analysis grouped co-occurring TCRs with DBSCAN, adding TCRdist sequence similarity when clustering within HLA-allele-positive subsets. Co-occurrence clustering excluded repertoires with fewer than 30,000 or more than 120,000 public chains, plus five with anomalous nucleotide sharing. This immuneACCESS table, as held by TCRdb, lists in-frame sequences with V and J called but not all clones. Of the missing ones, under half trace to an unresolved V gene in checked studies; the others have no known cause. The DNA was the basis for D and trimming; V, J and clone size are from that table. Recorded for this sample are about 130,000 clones; more than 80% of them occurred a single time. The ten largest clones capture less than 7% of the sample.

The cohort comprised more than 550 healthy bone marrow donors. Cohort members were all nominally healthy when sampled, although unrecorded immune exposures were likely present. The donor was CMV seropositive and was included in the group of 250 to 300 seropositive cohort members. Every donor gave a peripheral blood sample, and the peripheral blood mononuclear cells from that sample were used for TCR beta sequencing. The Qiagen DNeasy Blood Extraction Kit was used to extract genomic DNA from the blood cell samples. Regarding this clone: This clone's antigen is unknown. No base quality values were provided; no much bigger clone lies one nucleotide off.

Inclusive of the bounding cysteine and phenylalanine, the CDR3 is 15 residues long. Only the CDR3 DNA is retained, 45 bases long and in frame from the first base. Trimming removed 5 bases from V and 7 bases from J; the gene matches leave 13 bases unexplained. From the germline V gene, CDR1 is SNHLY and CDR2 is FYNNEI. The sample comprised PBMCs. The chain joins TRBV2 to TRBJ2-5; 7 of the junction bases match TRBD2. This clonotype was sampled from a woman in her thirties in good health and CMV-seropositive. The CDR3 is CASSTTGDSGGTQYF. The nucleotide sequence is given as TGTGCCAGCAGTACCACAGGAGATTCGGGGGGGACCCAGTACTTC.